A selection of T cell receptor beta chains follows, all from one sample in a study of cytomegalovirus exposure and HLA in healthy donors. Sequencing used immunoSEQ multiplex PCR; TCRdb keeps in-frame clones, though not all of them. The sample lists tens of thousands of clones; 65% to 85% were seen once. The specimen sequenced was PBMCs. Source of these receptors: a man aged 30 to 45 in good health and CMV-seronegative. Both conserved end residues are part of each CDR3. D genes are given only for firm matches. Not every row has a clone size; where given, it reads once, few, many or a size class.

DNA,CDR3,D,J,V,size
TGTGCCAGCAGTTACAGGGACAGACTTAGCACAGATACGCAGTATTTT,CASSYRDRLSTDTQYF,TRBD1,TRBJ2-3,TRBV6-6,-
TGTGCCAGCAGTCTTAGGACAGGGTCGAGCAATCAGCCCCAGCATTTT,CASSLRTGSSNQPQHF,TRBD1,TRBJ1-5,TRBV27,-
TGTGCCAGCTCACCGACGGAGCCAACAGGAACAACTAATGAAAAACTGTTTTTT,CASSPTEPTGTTNEKLFF,-,TRBJ1-4,TRBV18,-
TGTGCCAGCAGCTTGGCAACAGGGGGTGATTCACCCCTCCACTTT,CASSLATGGDSPLHF,TRBD1,TRBJ1-6,TRBV5-4,once
TGTGCCATCAGTGCGGGACTAGGGAGCTCCTACGAGCAGTACTTC,CAISAGLGSSYEQYF,TRBD2,TRBJ2-7,TRBV10-3,-
TGTGCCAGCATCCCCAACCTTCAGGACTATGGCTACACCTTC,CASIPNLQDYGYTF,-,TRBJ1-2,TRBV6-1,-
TGCGCCAGCAGCAATCCTCAGGGGTCTGGGGCCAACGTCCTGACTTTC,CASSNPQGSGANVLTF,-,TRBJ2-6,TRBV4-3,-
TGTGCCAGTAGTACCAGACAGGGAATGAACACTGAAGCTTTCTTT,CASSTRQGMNTEAFF,TRBD1,TRBJ1-1,TRBV19,once
TGTGCCAGCAGCCCCTCCGGGACTACCTACGAGCAGTACTTC,CASSPSGTTYEQYF,TRBD2,TRBJ2-7,TRBV4-2,-
TGTGCCAGCAGTTACTCTGGCAGGCAGAAGGCCTACGAGCAGTACTTC,CASSYSGRQKAYEQYF,-,TRBJ2-7,TRBV6-5,-
TGTGCCAGCAGGAGTAACTCTGGGGCCAACGTCCTGACTTTC,CASRSNSGANVLTF,-,TRBJ2-6,TRBV27,-